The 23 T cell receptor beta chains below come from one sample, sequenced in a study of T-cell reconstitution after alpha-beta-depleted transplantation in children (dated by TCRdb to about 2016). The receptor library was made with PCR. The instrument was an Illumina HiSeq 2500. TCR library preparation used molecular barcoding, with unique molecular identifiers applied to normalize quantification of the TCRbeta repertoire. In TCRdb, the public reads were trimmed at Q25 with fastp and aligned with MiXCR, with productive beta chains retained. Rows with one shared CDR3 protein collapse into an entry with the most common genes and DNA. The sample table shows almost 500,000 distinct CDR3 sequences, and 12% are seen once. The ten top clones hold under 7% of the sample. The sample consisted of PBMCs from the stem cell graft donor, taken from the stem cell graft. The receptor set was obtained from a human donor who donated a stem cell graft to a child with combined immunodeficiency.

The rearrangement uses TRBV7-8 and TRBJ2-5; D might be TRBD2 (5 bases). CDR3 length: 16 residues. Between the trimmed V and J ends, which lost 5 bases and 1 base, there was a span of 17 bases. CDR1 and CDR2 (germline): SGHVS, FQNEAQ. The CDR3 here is CASSRVRAEFQETQYF. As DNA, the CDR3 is TGTGCCAGCAGCCGGGTTCGAGCGGAGTTCCAAGAGACCCAGTACTTC.

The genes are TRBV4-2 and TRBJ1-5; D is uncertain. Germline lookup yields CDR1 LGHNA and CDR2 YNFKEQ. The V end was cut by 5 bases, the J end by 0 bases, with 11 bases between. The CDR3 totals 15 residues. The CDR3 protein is CASSAGLLSNQPQHF. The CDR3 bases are TGTGCCAGCAGCGCGGGCCTCCTTAGCAATCAGCCCCAGCATTTT.

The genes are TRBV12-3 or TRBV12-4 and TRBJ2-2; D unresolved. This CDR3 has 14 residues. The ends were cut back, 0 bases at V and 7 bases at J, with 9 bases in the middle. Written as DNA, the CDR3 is TGTGCCAGCAGTTTAGCGGTTCTGGGCGGGGAGCTGTTTTTT. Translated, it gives CASSLAVLGGELFF.

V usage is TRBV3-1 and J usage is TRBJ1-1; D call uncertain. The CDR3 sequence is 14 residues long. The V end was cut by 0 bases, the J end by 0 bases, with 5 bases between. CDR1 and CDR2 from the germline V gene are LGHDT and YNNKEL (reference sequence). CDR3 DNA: TGTGCCAGCAGCCAAGAGAGAATGAACACTGAAGCTTTCTTT. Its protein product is CASSQERMNTEAFF.

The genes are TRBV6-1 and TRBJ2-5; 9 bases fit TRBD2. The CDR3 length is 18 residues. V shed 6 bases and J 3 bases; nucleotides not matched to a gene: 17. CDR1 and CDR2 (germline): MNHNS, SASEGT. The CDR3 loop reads CASRPNPASLAGEETQYF. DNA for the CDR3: TGTGCCAGCAGACCGAACCCAGCCTCACTAGCGGGTGAAGAGACCCAGTACTTC.

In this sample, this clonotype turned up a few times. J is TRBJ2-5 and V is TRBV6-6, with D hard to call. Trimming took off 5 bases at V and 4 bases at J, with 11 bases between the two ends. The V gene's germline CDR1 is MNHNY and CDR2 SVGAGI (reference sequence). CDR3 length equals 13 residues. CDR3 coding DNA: TGTGCCAGCAGTCCACCTATGAGAGAGACCCAGTACTTC. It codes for CASSPPMRETQYF.

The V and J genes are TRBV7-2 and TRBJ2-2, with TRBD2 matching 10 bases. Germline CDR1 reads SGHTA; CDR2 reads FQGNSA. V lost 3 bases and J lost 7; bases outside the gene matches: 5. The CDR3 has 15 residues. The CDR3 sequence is CASSLSGGASGELFF. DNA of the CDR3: TGTGCCAGCAGCTTGAGCGGGGGGGCGAGCGGGGAGCTGTTTTTT.

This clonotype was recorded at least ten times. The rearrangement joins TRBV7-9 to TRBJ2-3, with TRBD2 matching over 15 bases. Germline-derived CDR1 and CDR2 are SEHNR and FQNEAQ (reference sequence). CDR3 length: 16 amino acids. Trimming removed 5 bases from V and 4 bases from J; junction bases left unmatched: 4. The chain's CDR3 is CASSKGLAGGPDTQYF. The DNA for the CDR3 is TGTGCCAGCAGCAAAGGACTAGCGGGAGGGCCAGATACGCAGTATTTT.

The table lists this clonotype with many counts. CDR3 in DNA: TGTGCCAGCAGGCCCGGGACCTTCTTGCCAGATACGCAGTATTTT. Its translation: CASRPGTFLPDTQYF. The chain couples TRBV12-3 or TRBV12-4 to TRBJ2-3, with D possibly being TRBD1 or TRBD2 (5 bases each). CDR3 length equals 15 residues. The germline V and J ends were trimmed by 6 bases and 4 bases, with 17 bases remaining between them.

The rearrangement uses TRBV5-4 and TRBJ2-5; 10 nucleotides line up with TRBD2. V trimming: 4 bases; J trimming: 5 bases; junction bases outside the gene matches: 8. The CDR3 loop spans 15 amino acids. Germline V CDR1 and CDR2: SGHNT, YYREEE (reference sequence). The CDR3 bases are TGTGCCAGCAGCGCTCTAGCGGGAGTTATTGAGACCCAGTACTTC. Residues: CASSALAGVIETQYF.

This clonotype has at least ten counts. CDR3 amino acids: CASSLNAGEGYTF. The CDR3 DNA reads as TGTGCCAGCAGCCTCAACGCGGGCGAGGGCTACACCTTC. The rearrangement joins TRBV9 to TRBJ1-2; D gene unclear. Germline V gives CDR1 SGDLS, CDR2 YYNGEE. V was pared by 4 bases and J by 8 bases, with 15 bases between. The CDR3 covers 13 residues.

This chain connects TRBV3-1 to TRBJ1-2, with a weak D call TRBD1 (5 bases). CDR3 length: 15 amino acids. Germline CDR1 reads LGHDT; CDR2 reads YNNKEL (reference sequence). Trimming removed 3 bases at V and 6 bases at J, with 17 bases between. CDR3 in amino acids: CASSHLELGRDGYTF. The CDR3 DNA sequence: TGTGCCAGCAGCCATCTCGAACTGGGACGGGATGGCTACACCTTC.

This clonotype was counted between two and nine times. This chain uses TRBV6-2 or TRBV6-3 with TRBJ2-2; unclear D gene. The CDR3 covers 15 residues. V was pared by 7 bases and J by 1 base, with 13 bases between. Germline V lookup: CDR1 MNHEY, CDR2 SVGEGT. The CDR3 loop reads CASIATALNTGELFF. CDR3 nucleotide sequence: TGTGCCAGCATAGCCACTGCACTGAACACCGGGGAGCTGTTTTTT.

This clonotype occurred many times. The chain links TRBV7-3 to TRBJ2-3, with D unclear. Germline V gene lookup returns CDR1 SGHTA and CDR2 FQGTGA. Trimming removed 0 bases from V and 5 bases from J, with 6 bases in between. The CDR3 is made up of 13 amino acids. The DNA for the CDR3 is TGTGCCAGCAGCTTAACAGGCAGAGATACGCAGTATTTT. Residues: CASSLTGRDTQYF.

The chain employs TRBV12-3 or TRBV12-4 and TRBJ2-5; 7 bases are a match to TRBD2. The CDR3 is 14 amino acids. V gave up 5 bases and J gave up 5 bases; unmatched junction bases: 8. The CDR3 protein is CASSRHGGGETQYF. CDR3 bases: TGTGCCAGCAGTCGACACGGGGGAGGGGAGACCCAGTACTTC.

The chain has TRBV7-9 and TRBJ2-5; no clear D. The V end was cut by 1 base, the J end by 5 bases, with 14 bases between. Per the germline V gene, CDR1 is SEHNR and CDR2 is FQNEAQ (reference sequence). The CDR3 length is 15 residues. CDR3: CASSLGGSTGETQYF. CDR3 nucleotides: TGTGCCAGCAGCTTAGGAGGTTCTACCGGGGAGACCCAGTACTTC.

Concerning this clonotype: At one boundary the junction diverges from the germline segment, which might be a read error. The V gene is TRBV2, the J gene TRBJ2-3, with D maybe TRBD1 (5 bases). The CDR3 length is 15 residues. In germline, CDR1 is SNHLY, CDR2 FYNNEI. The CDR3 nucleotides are TGTGCCAGCAGTAAAGCCATTACAGGTGCAGATACGCAGTATTTT. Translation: CASSKAITGADTQYF.

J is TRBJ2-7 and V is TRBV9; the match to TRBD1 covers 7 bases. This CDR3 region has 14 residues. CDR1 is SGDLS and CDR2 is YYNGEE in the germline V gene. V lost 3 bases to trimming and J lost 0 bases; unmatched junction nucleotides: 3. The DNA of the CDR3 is TGTGCCAGCAGCGAGGGACAGCTCTCCTACGAGCAGTACTTC. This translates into CASSEGQLSYEQYF. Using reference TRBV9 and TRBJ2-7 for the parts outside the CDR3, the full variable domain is DSGVTQTPKHLITATGQRVTLRCSPRSGDLSVYWYQQSLDQGLQFLIQYYNGEERAKGNILERFSAQQFPDLHSELNLSSLELGDSALYFCASSEGQLSYEQYFGPGTRLTVT.

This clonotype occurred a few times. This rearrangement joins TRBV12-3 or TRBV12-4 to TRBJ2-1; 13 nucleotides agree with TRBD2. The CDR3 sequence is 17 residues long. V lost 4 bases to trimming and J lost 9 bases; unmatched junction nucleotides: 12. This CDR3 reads CASSSPGTSGKGSEQFF. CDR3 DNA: TGTGCCAGCAGTTCTCCCGGGACTAGCGGGAAGGGTAGTGAGCAGTTCTTC.

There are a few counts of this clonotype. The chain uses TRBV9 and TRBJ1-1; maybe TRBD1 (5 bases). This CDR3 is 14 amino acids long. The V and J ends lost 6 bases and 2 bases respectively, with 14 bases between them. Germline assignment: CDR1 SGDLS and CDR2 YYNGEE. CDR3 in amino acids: CASTRGVSNTEAFF. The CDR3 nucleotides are TGTGCCAGCACCCGGGGGGTCAGTAACACTGAAGCTTTCTTT.

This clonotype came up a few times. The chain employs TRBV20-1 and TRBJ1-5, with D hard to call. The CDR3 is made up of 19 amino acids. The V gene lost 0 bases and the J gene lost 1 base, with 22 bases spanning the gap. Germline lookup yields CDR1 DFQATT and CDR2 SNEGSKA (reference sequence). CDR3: CSARDRKNSSLRSNQPQHF. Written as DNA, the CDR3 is TGCAGTGCTAGAGATCGTAAGAACAGCTCCTTAAGGAGCAATCAGCCCCAGCATTTT.

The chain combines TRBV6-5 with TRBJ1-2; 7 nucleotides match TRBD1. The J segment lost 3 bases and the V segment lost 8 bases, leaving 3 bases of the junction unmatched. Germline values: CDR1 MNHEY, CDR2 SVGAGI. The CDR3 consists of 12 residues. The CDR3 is CASQTGHYGYTF. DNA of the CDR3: TGTGCCAGCCAGACAGGGCACTATGGCTACACCTTC.

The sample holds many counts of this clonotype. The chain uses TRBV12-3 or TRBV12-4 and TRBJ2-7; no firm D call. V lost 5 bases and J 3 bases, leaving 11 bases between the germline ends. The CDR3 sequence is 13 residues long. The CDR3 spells CASSLGLFYEQYF. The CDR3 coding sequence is TGTGCCAGCAGTCTAGGATTGTTCTACGAGCAGTACTTC.